The 29 T cell receptor beta chains reported below all come from one sample, sequenced in a study of cytomegalovirus exposure and HLA in healthy donors. In the PCR, 60 Vbeta and 13 Jbeta primers were used. The assay was immunoSEQ multiplex PCR, and TCRdb's table has in-frame clones only and misses some. The data include 77,000 or so clones; the top ten clones carry about 4.2%. The specimen sequenced was PBMCs. The receptors derive from a young man in good health and CMV-seronegative.

This chain links TRBV25-1 with TRBJ1-5; TRBD1 is a possible D gene (6 bases). This CDR3 region has 12 residues. Germline CDR1 is MGHDK and CDR2 is SYGVNS. Trimming stripped 9 bases from V and 3 bases from J, with 9 bases between. DNA for the CDR3: TGTGCCAGTGGACAGTACAATCAGCCCCAGCATTTT. It translates to CASGQYNQPQHF.

The chain carries TRBV11-3 and TRBJ2-7; 15 bases map to TRBD2. Germline trimming cut 5 bases from V and 2 bases from J; bases unmatched to any gene: 4. This CDR3 comprises 16 residues. The germline V gene has CDR1 SGHNT and CDR2 YENEEA. The CDR3 protein is CASSRGLAGGAYEQYF. The CDR3, as DNA: TGTGCCAGCAGCCGGGGACTAGCGGGAGGCGCCTACGAGCAGTACTTC.

V is TRBV7-2 and J is TRBJ2-1; 11 bases match TRBD2. CDR1 SGHTA and CDR2 FQGNSA come from the germline V gene. CDR3 length: 17 residues. Losses at the gene ends were 5 bases for V and 7 bases for J; bases not matched to a gene: 13. The CDR3 bases are TGTGCCAGCAGCCCACATCTACTAGCGGGAGCCCAAAATGAGCAGTTCTTC. Its protein product is CASSPHLLAGAQNEQFF.

The rearrangement links TRBV6-5 to TRBJ2-7; D is undetermined. V was cut by 6 bases and J by 4 bases, with 13 bases left in between. Germline lookup yields CDR1 MNHEY and CDR2 SVGAGI. This CDR3 is 13 amino acids long. CDR3 DNA: TGTGCCAGCAGCCTCGGGTTCCTATACGAGCAGTACTTC. It specifies CASSLGFLYEQYF.

V usage is TRBV4-1 and J usage is TRBJ1-5, with TRBD1 matching over 7 bases. The V gene end was trimmed by 4 bases and the J gene end by 7 bases; junction bases not matched to a gene: 10. CDR1 is MGHRA and CDR2 is YSYEKL in the germline V gene. The CDR3 runs 15 residues. As DNA, the CDR3 is TGCGCCAGCAGCCGAGGGGGCAGGGAAGGGCAGCCCCAGCATTTT. Translating gives CASSRGGREGQPQHF.

The gene calls are TRBV5-6 and TRBJ2-7; weak D call: TRBD2 (6 bases). This CDR3 is 14 amino acids long. Germline assignment: CDR1 SGHDT and CDR2 YYEEEE. The V end was cut by 4 bases, the J end by 0 bases, with 11 bases between. CDR3 DNA sequence: TGTGCCAGCAGCGCGACTAGAAGCTCCTACGAGCAGTACTTC. Translation: CASSATRSSYEQYF.

V is TRBV7-9 and J is TRBJ1-2; D gene unclear. This CDR3 contains 13 residues. Germline V gene data show CDR1 as SEHNR and CDR2 as FQNEAQ (reference sequence). The V end lost 4 bases, the J end lost 6 bases, and 12 bases lay between the germline ends. The CDR3: CASSYLETHGYTF. CDR3 bases: TGTGCCAGCAGCTACCTTGAGACTCATGGCTACACCTTC.

The rearrangement links TRBV29-1 to TRBJ2-3, with 13 bases that match TRBD2. CDR1 and CDR2 from the germline V gene are SQVTM and ANQGSEA. The V and J ends lost 3 bases and 4 bases, in that order; junction bases with no gene match: 4. This CDR3 contains 15 residues. This chain's CDR3 is CSVDGLAGVPDTQYF. CDR3 bases: TGCAGCGTTGATGGACTAGCGGGAGTCCCAGATACGCAGTATTTT.

The genes are TRBV6-1 and TRBJ1-1; D possibly corresponds to TRBD1 (5 bases). This CDR3 is built from 14 residues. From germline, CDR1 is MNHNS and CDR2 SASEGT. Between the trimmed V and J ends, which lost 10 bases and 0 bases, there was a span of 15 bases. The CDR3 is CATPKGYLNTEAFF. CDR3 in DNA: TGTGCCACCCCTAAGGGGTACTTGAACACTGAAGCTTTCTTT.

The V gene is TRBV7-9, the J gene TRBJ1-1; D is unclear. V was cut by 3 bases and J by 1 base, with 12 bases left in between. Germline V gives CDR1 SEHNR, CDR2 FQNEAQ (reference sequence). CDR3 length: 15 residues. CDR3 amino acids: CASSFSSSGNTEAFF. In DNA, the CDR3 is TGTGCCAGCAGCTTCTCCAGCTCGGGGAACACTGAAGCTTTCTTT.

The CDR3 DNA is TGTGCCAGCAGCCCGACAGGGATCGCAGAGGGCTACACCTTC. Translating it yields CASSPTGIAEGYTF. This chain uses TRBV4-2 with TRBJ1-2; TRBD1 agrees at 7 bases. Trimming cost V 4 bases and J 8 bases; bases outside gene matches: 10. The CDR3 consists of 14 residues. From germline, CDR1 is LGHNA and CDR2 YNFKEQ.

J is TRBJ1-2 and V is TRBV11-2; TRBD1 agrees at 8 bases. CDR1 is SGHAT and CDR2 is FQNNGV in the germline V gene. Trimming at V came to 6 bases and at J to 7 bases, leaving 10 bases not matched to a gene. The CDR3 loop spans 14 amino acids. For the CDR3, the DNA is TGTGCCAGCAGTCAGGACAGGGAAGGATCTGGCTACACCTTC. It encodes CASSQDREGSGYTF.

In nucleotides, the CDR3 is TGTGCCAGCAGCTTAGCGAGGTACCGCTACGAGCAGTACTTC. This encodes CASSLARYRYEQYF. The chain joins TRBV7-8 to TRBJ2-7; D gene unclear. The CDR3 loop spans 14 amino acids. Trimming pared 0 bases from V and 3 bases from J, leaving 9 bases between. Looked up from germline, CDR1 is SGHVS and CDR2 is FQNEAQ. Full variable domain (remainder filled in from reference TRBV7-8 and TRBJ2-7): GAGVSQSPRYKVAKRGQDVALRCDPISGHVSLFWYQQALGQGPEFLTYFQNEAQLDKSGLPSDRFFAERPEGSVSTLKIQRTQQEDSAVYLCASSLARYRYEQYFGPGTRLTVT.

This rearrangement joins TRBV23-1 to TRBJ1-1, with D maybe TRBD1 (6 bases). TRBV23-1 is reported as an ORF; its role is uncertain. The V end lost 10 bases, the J end lost 1 base, and 28 bases lay between the germline ends. This CDR3 comprises 18 residues. In DNA form, the CDR3 reads TGCGCCACCCCCTACCACAAAGGCCCGACAGGAGAGAACACTGAAGCTTTCTTT. It is translated as CATPYHKGPTGENTEAFF.

The chain carries TRBV13 and TRBJ1-2, with D hard to call. V shed 0 bases and J shed 4 bases, with 12 bases lying between them. The V gene's germline CDR1 is PRHDT and CDR2 FYEKMQ (reference sequence). This CDR3 contains 15 residues. CDR3 amino acids: CASSLGRGYGYGYTF. CDR3 bases: TGTGCCAGCAGCTTAGGACGGGGTTACGGCTATGGCTACACCTTC.

This chain connects TRBV5-5 to TRBJ2-5; 11 bases map to TRBD2. Germline V gives CDR1 SGHKS, CDR2 YYEKEE (reference sequence). The J segment lost 5 bases and the V segment lost 3 bases, leaving 9 bases of the junction unmatched. The CDR3 runs to 16 residues. Here the CDR3 reads CASSWGGLAETETQYF. As DNA, the CDR3 is TGTGCCAGCAGCTGGGGGGGACTAGCGGAAACGGAGACCCAGTACTTC. Filled out from reference TRBV5-5 and TRBJ2-5, the complete variable domain reads DAGVTQSPTHLIKTRGQQVTLRCSPISGHKSVSWYQQVLGQGPQFIFQYYEKEERGRGNFPDRFSARQFPNYSSELNVNALLLGDSALYLCASSWGGLAETETQYFGPGTRLLVL.

The chain carries TRBV30 and TRBJ1-2, with D hard to call. This CDR3 is 13 amino acids long. Germline V gene lookup returns CDR1 GTSNPN and CDR2 SVGIG (reference sequence). Deletions cut 2 bases from V and 8 bases from J, with 15 bases between. CDR3 sequence reads: CAWSFGVGGGYTF. As DNA, the CDR3 is TGTGCCTGGAGTTTCGGGGTCGGAGGGGGCTACACCTTC.

The J gene is TRBJ1-6, the V gene TRBV5-4; D unresolved. The CDR3 contains 17 residues. The V and J ends lost 0 bases and 1 base respectively, with 11 bases between them. Germline CDR1 reads SGHNT; CDR2 reads YYREEE (reference sequence). The CDR3 coding sequence is TGTGCCAGCAGCTTGGTCCCCAGGAAGTCCTATAATTCACCCCTCCACTTT. Its translation is CASSLVPRKSYNSPLHF.

The V and J genes are TRBV4-1 and TRBJ1-1; D may be TRBD1 (5 bases). V gave up 3 bases and J gave up 4 bases, with 21 bases separating them. Germline assignment: CDR1 MGHRA and CDR2 YSYEKL. The CDR3 extends over 17 amino acids. The CDR3 loop is CASSHPRLWQGGTEAFF. The CDR3 coding sequence is TGCGCCAGCAGCCATCCAAGGCTCTGGCAGGGAGGCACTGAAGCTTTCTTT.

This rearrangement joins TRBV4-2 to TRBJ2-5; TRBD2 agrees at 7 bases. There are 15 residues in the CDR3. Germline V gene lookup returns CDR1 LGHNA and CDR2 YNFKEQ. After removal of 2 bases from V and 5 bases from J, the junction contained 8 bases not matched to a gene. The CDR3 nucleotides read TGTGCCAGCAGCCAAATATGGACTAGTCAGGAGACCCAGTACTTC. Translating gives CASSQIWTSQETQYF.

The V and J genes are TRBV5-1 and TRBJ2-1; TRBD2 agrees at 9 bases. The V gene end was trimmed by 2 bases and the J gene end by 3 bases; junction bases not matched to a gene: 3. Germline CDR1 SGHRS, CDR2 YFSETQ. This CDR3 has 15 amino acids. This CDR3 is CASSFWTSDYNEQFF. In DNA, the CDR3 is TGCGCCAGCAGCTTTTGGACTAGCGACTACAATGAGCAGTTCTTC. Full variable domain (outside the CDR3, taken from reference TRBV5-1 and TRBJ2-1): KAGVTQTPRYLIKTRGQQVTLSCSPISGHRSVSWYQQTPGQGLQFLFEYFSETQRNKGNFPGRFSGRQFSNSRSEMNVSTLELGDSALYLCASSFWTSDYNEQFFGPGTRLTVL.

The chain employs TRBV11-2 and TRBJ2-5; 14 bases align to TRBD2. This CDR3 region has 18 residues. V shed 5 bases, J shed 4 bases, and the junction held 12 bases outside the gene matches. The germline V gene has CDR1 SGHAT and CDR2 FQNNGV. As DNA, the CDR3 is TGTGCCAGCAGCGAAGGGACTAGCGGGAGCTGGGAGAGAGAGACCCAGTACTTC. The encoded protein is CASSEGTSGSWERETQYF.

V is TRBV29-1 and J is TRBJ1-4; D possibly corresponds to TRBD1 (5 bases). CDR1 and CDR2 (germline): SQVTM, ANQGSEA. The CDR3 is made up of 12 amino acids. V was shortened by 7 bases and J by 7 bases, with 13 bases between the two germline ends. CDR3 nucleotides: TGCAGCGCCTTCGGGGGAGGTGAAAAACTGTTTTTT. It codes for CSAFGGGEKLFF.

The CDR3 region is CASSIDSLSYEQYF. The CDR3 nucleotides read TGTGCCAGCAGCATCGACAGTCTCTCCTACGAGCAGTACTTC. The V gene is TRBV9, the J gene TRBJ2-7; D may be TRBD1 (5 bases). Germline-derived CDR1 and CDR2 are SGDLS and YYNGEE. V was clipped by 4 bases and J by 0 bases, with 11 bases between them. The CDR3 has 14 residues.

This chain joins TRBV6-4 and TRBJ2-3; D is unclear. V was cut by 0 bases and J by 6 bases, with 7 bases left in between. Germline V CDR1 and CDR2: MRHNA, SNTAGT. CDR3 length: 13 amino acids. The chain's CDR3 is CASSDSPQDTQYF. CDR3 DNA: TGTGCCAGCAGTGACTCGCCTCAGGATACGCAGTATTTT.

The chain employs TRBV28 and TRBJ1-1, with a weak D call TRBD1 (5 bases). Germline CDR1 reads MDHEN; CDR2 reads SYDVKM. CDR3 length: 15 residues. V was cut by 9 bases and J by 0 bases, with 17 bases left in between. Here the CDR3 reads CASFTPGLLNTEAFF. In nucleotides, the CDR3 is TGTGCCAGTTTCACCCCGGGACTCTTGAACACTGAAGCTTTCTTT.

CDR3 DNA: TGCGCCAGCAGCCGCGGGACAGGGGAAACTGAAGCTTTCTTT. Its protein is CASSRGTGETEAFF. This sequence joins TRBV4-1 and TRBJ1-1, with 10 bases aligning to TRBD1. V gave up 4 bases and J gave up 5 bases; unmatched junction bases: 4. Germline CDR1 MGHRA, CDR2 YSYEKL. This CDR3 region has 14 residues.

The V call is TRBV19, the J call TRBJ2-2; 7 bases agree with TRBD1. Germline lookup yields CDR1 LNHDA and CDR2 SQIVND (reference sequence). V lost 10 bases, J lost 3 bases, and 11 bases stayed unmatched. The CDR3 runs to 15 residues. The CDR3 region is CATGLRTGDTGELFF. CDR3 in DNA: TGTGCCACCGGGCTTCGCACAGGGGACACCGGGGAGCTGTTTTTT.

This chain connects TRBV10-2 to TRBJ1-6, with D possibly TRBD1 on 5 matching bases. Germline V lookup: CDR1 WSHSY, CDR2 SAAADI. Trimming removed 6 bases from V and 10 bases from J, with 19 bases in between. This CDR3 region has 15 residues. CDR3 loop: CASSSLGGTGSPLHF. The CDR3 nucleotides read TGCGCCAGCAGCTCCCTCGGGGGAACGGGATCACCCCTCCACTTT.